The 12 T cell receptor beta chains listed next were all sequenced from one sample in a study of beta chain features in type 1 diabetes. What was sequenced were expressed TCRB transcripts, since all of the isolated RNA had been reverse transcribed. TCRdb keeps only in-frame clones here, not all; method: immunoSEQ multiplex PCR. The sample has under 250,000 clones; approximately 14% are singletons. Sequencing input: naive CD4+ T cells from blood. The source of these receptors is a woman between 40 and 55 years old in good health.

This clone has just a few counts. The chain employs TRBV5-4 and TRBJ2-3, with 10 bases identical to TRBD1. The V segment lost 4 bases and the J segment 1 base; nucleotides outside the gene matches: 6. This CDR3 spans 16 amino acids. Germline CDR1 SGHNT, CDR2 YYREEE (reference sequence). DNA for the CDR3: TGTGCCAGCAGCGAGGGACAGGGGAGACGCACAGATACGCAGTATTTT. Translated: CASSEGQGRRTDTQYF. The full variable domain, with the rest looked up from reference TRBV5-4 and TRBJ2-3, is ETGVTQSPTHLIKTRGQQVTLRCSSQSGHNTVSWYQQALGQGPQFIFQYYREEENGRGNFPPRFSGLQFPNYSSELNVNALELDDSALYLCASSEGQGRRTDTQYFGPGTRLTVL.

This clone was seen a handful of times. Mismatch with germline at one junction end may stem from a read error. The chain employs TRBV2 and TRBJ1-1, with 8 bases fitting TRBD1. The V gene's germline CDR1 is SNHLY and CDR2 FYNNEI. There are 12 residues in the CDR3. The CDR3 region is CASSELGFRGRF. CDR3 coding DNA: TGTGCCAGCAGTGAATTAGGGTTCAGGGGGCGATTT.

For the CDR3, the DNA is TGTGCCAGCCTAGCCGGACAGGGGGTGAGCGGCTCTGGGGCCAACGTCCTGACTTTC. Translation gives CASLAGQGVSGSGANVLTF. V is TRBV18 and J is TRBJ2-6; 10 bases are shared with TRBD1. This CDR3 is built from 19 residues. Germline V CDR1 and CDR2: KGHSH, LQKENI. V lost 8 bases to trimming and J lost 0 bases; unmatched junction nucleotides: 13.

A few counts support this clone. V is TRBV2 and J is TRBJ2-7, with 11 bases that match TRBD1. CDR1 and CDR2 (germline): SNHLY, FYNNEI. V shed 4 bases and J 1 base; nucleotides not matched to a gene: 9. This CDR3 contains 17 residues. The DNA of the CDR3 is TGTGCCAGCAGTGTACCGCGGACAGGGGGCGCATCCTACGAGCAGTACTTC. Translating it yields CASSVPRTGGASYEQYF.

This chain links TRBV7-8 with TRBJ2-3, with a possible D match to TRBD1 (5 bases). CDR1 and CDR2 from the germline V gene are SGHVS and FQNEAQ. V lost 2 bases and J lost 4, with 16 bases in between. This CDR3 is built from 16 residues. CDR3 in amino acids: CASSLSYRTAPDTQYF. The CDR3 nucleotides read TGTGCCAGCAGCTTATCATACAGGACGGCGCCAGATACGCAGTATTTT. Full variable domain (rest looked up from reference TRBV7-8 and TRBJ2-3): GAGVSQSPRYKVAKRGQDVALRCDPISGHVSLFWYQQALGQGPEFLTYFQNEAQLDKSGLPSDRFFAERPEGSVSTLKIQRTQQEDSAVYLCASSLSYRTAPDTQYFGPGTRLTVL.

This chain links TRBV11-2 with TRBJ2-5; 13 bases agree with TRBD2. V shed 5 bases and J 0 bases; nucleotides not matched to a gene: 9. The CDR3 extends over 18 amino acids. From germline, CDR1 is SGHAT and CDR2 FQNNGV. Here the CDR3 DNA reads TGTGCCAGCAGCCTGAGGACTAGCGGGGGCCAGTACCAAGAGACCCAGTACTTC. It specifies CASSLRTSGGQYQETQYF. Drawing the rest from reference TRBV11-2 and TRBJ2-5, the complete variable domain is EAGVAQSPRYKIIEKRQSVAFWCNPISGHATLYWYQQILGQGPKLLIQFQNNGVVDDSQLPKDRFSAERLKGVDSTLKIQPAKLEDSAVYLCASSLRTSGGQYQETQYFGPGTRLLVL.

This chain uses TRBV5-1 with TRBJ2-7; unclear D gene. The ends were cut back, 4 bases at V and 2 bases at J, with 7 bases in the middle. From germline, CDR1 is SGHRS and CDR2 YFSETQ. CDR3 length: 12 amino acids. The CDR3 region has the DNA TGCGCCAGCAGCGCACAACCCTACGAGCAGTACTTC. Translating gives CASSAQPYEQYF.

J is TRBJ1-6 and V is TRBV5-1; no definite D call. Between the trimmed V and J ends, which lost 4 bases and 3 bases, there was a span of 14 bases. The CDR3 extends over 16 amino acids. Germline lookup yields CDR1 SGHRS and CDR2 YFSETQ. The DNA for the CDR3 is TGCGCCAGCAGCCCCCTTGGGAGACTCTATAATTCACCCCTCCACTTT. It translates to CASSPLGRLYNSPLHF.

There are a few counts of this clone. The chain is built from TRBV9 and TRBJ2-4; 11 positions match TRBD1. The germline CDR1 and CDR2 sequences are SGDLS and YYNGEE. The CDR3 totals 21 residues. V lost 3 bases and J lost 2; bases outside the gene matches: 19. CDR3 sequence (DNA): TGTGCCAGCAGCGCGACAAACCGGACAGGGGGCTCGGGGGTGTCCAAAAACATTCAGTACTTC. Encoded protein: CASSATNRTGGSGVSKNIQYF.

The chain has TRBV19 and TRBJ2-5, with TRBD2 matching over 8 bases. Germline loops: CDR1 LNHDA, CDR2 SQIVND (reference sequence). The V segment lost 9 bases and the J segment 2 bases; nucleotides outside the gene matches: 11. The CDR3 length is 15 residues. This chain's CDR3 is CASHLRGGGQETQYF. The CDR3 DNA sequence: TGTGCCAGCCATTTGAGGGGCGGGGGGCAAGAGACCCAGTACTTC.

The V call is TRBV15, the J call TRBJ1-5; weak D call: TRBD1 (5 bases). V was shortened by 2 bases and J by 4 bases, with 6 bases between the two germline ends. Germline V gives CDR1 LNHNV, CDR2 YYDKDF (reference sequence). The CDR3 spans 13 residues. The DNA for the CDR3 is TGTGCCACCAGCAGACAGGGAAATCAGCCCCAGCATTTT. This translates into CATSRQGNQPQHF.

This clone has a handful of counts. The V call is TRBV2, the J call TRBJ1-1, with 12 bases that match TRBD1. The length of the CDR3 is 16 residues. Germline assignment: CDR1 SNHLY and CDR2 FYNNEI. After removal of 9 bases from V and 3 bases from J, the junction contained 11 bases not matched to a gene. CDR3 loop: CARLGQGARMDTEAFF. The CDR3 coding sequence is TGTGCCAGGTTGGGACAGGGGGCGCGGATGGACACTGAAGCTTTCTTT. Full variable domain (rest looked up from reference TRBV2 and TRBJ1-1): EPEVTQTPSHQVTQMGQEVILRCVPISNHLYFYWYRQILGQKVEFLVSFYNNEISEKSEIFDDQFSVERPDGSNFTLKIRSTKLEDSAMYFCARLGQGARMDTEAFFGQGTRLTVV.